A selection of T cell receptor beta chains follows, all from one sample in a study of Graves' ophthalmopathy and Graves' hyperthyroidism. TCRdb re-called the multiplex PCR reads through MiXCR, storing one row per CDR3 protein. This sample carries just over 400,000 distinct CDR3 sequences, around 21% of them seen once, and the ten largest clones take more than 2.5%. The sample comprised peripheral blood. The source of these receptors is a woman aged 18 to 35 with stable Graves' hyperthyroidism. Both conserved end residues are part of each CDR3. A D gene is named only where the DNA matches it firmly. Clone sizes are given selectively: once, few, many, or a class where the clone is expanded.

CDR3 DNA: TGTGCCAGCACCATTAGGGGGGGGCGGACAGGGCCCTCTGGGGCCAACGTCCTGACTTTC; CDR3 protein: CASTIRGGRTGPSGANVLTF; clone size: few; J gene: TRBJ2-6; D gene: -; V gene: TRBV11-3
CDR3 DNA: TGCGCCGGCAGCCAAGATAGTCTGACGTTGACCTACGAGCAGTACTTC; CDR3 protein: CAGSQDSLTLTYEQYF; clone size: -; J gene: TRBJ2-7; D gene: -; V gene: TRBV4-1
CDR3 DNA: TGTGCCAGCAGTTTCTCGACACTAAACACCGGGGAGCTGTTTTTT; CDR3 protein: CASSFSTLNTGELFF; clone size: many; J gene: TRBJ2-2; D gene: -; V gene: TRBV12-3/TRBV12-4
CDR3 DNA: TGTGCCAGCAGTTTCAGCGGGAGCACCTACGAGCAGTACTTC; CDR3 protein: CASSFSGSTYEQYF; clone size: many; J gene: TRBJ2-7; D gene: TRBD2; V gene: TRBV28
CDR3 DNA: TGTGCCAGCAGCACCGGACAGGGGACGGGGAACACTGAAGCTTTCTTT; CDR3 protein: CASSTGQGTGNTEAFF; clone size: many; J gene: TRBJ1-1; D gene: TRBD1; V gene: TRBV11-2
CDR3 DNA: TGTGCCTGGGGGACAAACTCACCCCTCCACTTT; CDR3 protein: CAWGTNSPLHF; clone size: many; J gene: TRBJ1-6; D gene: -; V gene: TRBV30
CDR3 DNA: TGTGCCACCAGCAGAGATCGGCAGGGCGGTTGGGAGACCCAGTACTTC; CDR3 protein: CATSRDRQGGWETQYF; clone size: -; J gene: TRBJ2-5; D gene: -; V gene: TRBV15
CDR3 DNA: TGTGCCAGCAGTCCCCACAGGGACCGAGAGACCCAGTACTTC; CDR3 protein: CASSPHRDRETQYF; clone size: -; J gene: TRBJ2-5; D gene: -; V gene: TRBV28
CDR3 DNA: TGTGCCGGGGATTCAGGTTCCCCTCTCTCTGGGGCCAACGTCCTGACTTTC; CDR3 protein: CAGDSGSPLSGANVLTF; clone size: -; J gene: TRBJ2-6; D gene: -; V gene: TRBV10-3
CDR3 DNA: TGTGCCACCAGCAGCCCCAGGGGGAGAAACACCGGGGAGCTGTTTTTT; CDR3 protein: CATSSPRGRNTGELFF; clone size: many; J gene: TRBJ2-2; D gene: TRBD1; V gene: TRBV15
CDR3 DNA: TGCAGTGCTAGATCAAGTCTAGCGGGAGTTCCCGAGCAGTACTTC; CDR3 protein: CSARSSLAGVPEQYF; clone size: many; J gene: TRBJ2-7; D gene: TRBD2; V gene: TRBV20-1
CDR3 DNA: TGTGCCAGCAGCCCAGACAGGTACTCTGGGGCCAACGTCCTGACTTTC; CDR3 protein: CASSPDRYSGANVLTF; clone size: -; J gene: TRBJ2-6; D gene: -; V gene: TRBV6-1
CDR3 DNA: TGTGCCAGCAGTTACGGACATAATCTCTACGAGCAGTACTTC; CDR3 protein: CASSYGHNLYEQYF; clone size: many; J gene: TRBJ2-7; D gene: -; V gene: TRBV6-2/TRBV6-3
CDR3 DNA: TGTGCCAGCAGACAACCAGGGGTTTCCAATTCACCCCTCCACTTT; CDR3 protein: CASRQPGVSNSPLHF; clone size: many; J gene: TRBJ1-6; D gene: -; V gene: TRBV27
CDR3 DNA: TGTGCCAGCAGCTCCGTCCCAGGGACAGAGGGCTACACCTTC; CDR3 protein: CASSSVPGTEGYTF; clone size: few; J gene: TRBJ1-2; D gene: TRBD1; V gene: TRBV7-9
CDR3 DNA: TGTGCCAGCAGTGGCGGGGGACAGCGCGCGGCTAGCGGGTACCCCTACGAGCAGTACTTC; CDR3 protein: CASSGGGQRAASGYPYEQYF; clone size: many; J gene: TRBJ2-7; D gene: -; V gene: TRBV2
CDR3 DNA: TGTGCCAGCAGTGGGGCGCGGTTTAGCTCCTACGAGCAGTACTTC; CDR3 protein: CASSGARFSSYEQYF; clone size: many; J gene: TRBJ2-7; D gene: -; V gene: TRBV6-2/TRBV6-3
CDR3 DNA: TGCAGTGCCCCAGGAGAATGGGGGAACACTGAAGCTTTCTTT; CDR3 protein: CSAPGEWGNTEAFF; clone size: many; J gene: TRBJ1-1; D gene: -; V gene: TRBV20-1
CDR3 DNA: TGTGCCTCCCAAAGGACCTTTAACACTGAAGCTTTCTTT; CDR3 protein: CASQRTFNTEAFF; clone size: many; J gene: TRBJ1-1; D gene: -; V gene: TRBV2
CDR3 DNA: TGCGCCAGCAGTGACACCGGGGTTGGCAGCAATCAGCCCCAGCATTTT; CDR3 protein: CASSDTGVGSNQPQHF; clone size: many; J gene: TRBJ1-5; D gene: -; V gene: TRBV10-2
CDR3 DNA: TGTGCCAGCAGCCAAGGGTCGACGAACACTGAAGCTTTCTTT; CDR3 protein: CASSQGSTNTEAFF; clone size: -; J gene: TRBJ1-1; D gene: -; V gene: TRBV4-2
CDR3 DNA: TGTGCCACCAGCAGGACAGGGTTGGAAAACATTAAGTACTTC; CDR3 protein: CATSRTGLENIKYF; clone size: -; J gene: TRBJ2-4; D gene: TRBD1; V gene: TRBV15
CDR3 DNA: TGCAGCGTGCTTAGGTACCTCGGGGACGAGCAGTACTTC; CDR3 protein: CSVLRYLGDEQYF; clone size: -; J gene: TRBJ2-7; D gene: -; V gene: TRBV29-1
CDR3 DNA: TGTGCCACCAGTGATTGGACAGAGCTGGAGACCCAGTACTTC; CDR3 protein: CATSDWTELETQYF; clone size: many; J gene: TRBJ2-5; D gene: -; V gene: TRBV24-1
CDR3 DNA: TGTGCCAGCAGTTTAAGTGACTATAGCTCCTACGAGCAGTACTTC; CDR3 protein: CASSLSDYSSYEQYF; clone size: many; J gene: TRBJ2-7; D gene: -; V gene: TRBV28
CDR3 DNA: TGTGCCAGCAGTCTATACTACCGGGAGGATAACTATGGCTACACCTTC; CDR3 protein: CASSLYYREDNYGYTF; clone size: many; J gene: TRBJ1-2; D gene: -; V gene: TRBV28
CDR3 DNA: TGCAGTGCTAAATTCGGGGATACTGAAGCTTTCTTT; CDR3 protein: CSAKFGDTEAFF; clone size: many; J gene: TRBJ1-1; D gene: -; V gene: TRBV20-1
CDR3 DNA: TGTGCCAGCAGTGAATGGGTCCTCTCGAGCAATCAGCCCCAGCATTTT; CDR3 protein: CASSEWVLSSNQPQHF; clone size: many; J gene: TRBJ1-5; D gene: -; V gene: TRBV2
CDR3 DNA: TGTGCCAGCAGAGGGCCAGGCGGAAGCTATGGCTACACCTTC; CDR3 protein: CASRGPGGSYGYTF; clone size: once; J gene: TRBJ1-2; D gene: -; V gene: TRBV12-3/TRBV12-4
CDR3 DNA: TGCAGTGGGGGGACCGTTTCTAACTATGGCTACACCTTC; CDR3 protein: CSGGTVSNYGYTF; clone size: -; J gene: TRBJ1-2; D gene: -; V gene: TRBV20-1
CDR3 DNA: TGTGCCTGGAGTGACCACAGCCGCGGGGACACTGAAGCTTTCTTT; CDR3 protein: CAWSDHSRGDTEAFF; clone size: many; J gene: TRBJ1-1; D gene: -; V gene: TRBV30
CDR3 DNA: TGTGCCAGCAGCCGACATCTAGCGGCAACTTCCGAGCAGTACTTC; CDR3 protein: CASSRHLAATSEQYF; clone size: many; J gene: TRBJ2-7; D gene: TRBD2; V gene: TRBV7-2
CDR3 DNA: TGTGCCAGCAGCCGGACCTGGGACACTGAAGCTTTCTTT; CDR3 protein: CASSRTWDTEAFF; clone size: -; J gene: TRBJ1-1; D gene: -; V gene: TRBV5-5
CDR3 DNA: TGTGCCAGCAGTGCCACCAGCGAAGGGTCATACTACGAGCAGTACTTC; CDR3 protein: CASSATSEGSYYEQYF; clone size: -; J gene: TRBJ2-7; D gene: -; V gene: TRBV12-3/TRBV12-4
CDR3 DNA: TGTGCCAGCAGCCCACTAGCGGGACCTATAAGCTCCTACGAGCAGTACTTC; CDR3 protein: CASSPLAGPISSYEQYF; clone size: many; J gene: TRBJ2-7; D gene: TRBD2; V gene: TRBV11-2
CDR3 DNA: TGTGCCAGCTCACTTCACAGGGGGCAGGGCACTGAAGCTTTCTTT; CDR3 protein: CASSLHRGQGTEAFF; clone size: many; J gene: TRBJ1-1; D gene: TRBD1; V gene: TRBV18
CDR3 DNA: TGTGCTACCATCCCCGGGGGGGGCAAAACTGAAGCTTTCTTT; CDR3 protein: CATIPGGGKTEAFF; clone size: many; J gene: TRBJ1-1; D gene: -; V gene: TRBV2
CDR3 DNA: TGTGCCAGCAGTGTCGGCAGGGGGCTGCATCAGCCCCAGCATTTT; CDR3 protein: CASSVGRGLHQPQHF; clone size: many; J gene: TRBJ1-5; D gene: TRBD1; V gene: TRBV6-1
CDR3 DNA: TGTGCCAGCACCAGGCAGGGGAACTATGGCTACACCTTC; CDR3 protein: CASTRQGNYGYTF; clone size: -; J gene: TRBJ1-2; D gene: -; V gene: TRBV12-3/TRBV12-4
CDR3 DNA: TGTGCCAGCAGCTCTACCACAGGGACCGGCGTTTCCCAGTACTTC; CDR3 protein: CASSSTTGTGVSQYF; clone size: -; J gene: TRBJ2-5; D gene: -; V gene: TRBV3-1